These 5 T cell receptor beta chains were all obtained from the same sample, sequenced in a study of blood T cell repertoires in COVID-19. The assay was immunoSEQ multiplex PCR, and TCRdb's table has in-frame clones only and misses some. The repertoire holds 240,000 or so clones, with roughly 86% as singletons. The specimen sequenced was peripheral blood. These receptors were obtained from a man aged 80 or over with acute or convalescent COVID-19.

The CDR3 DNA is TGTGCCAGCACTAAAGAGGGACAGGGGAGGTTCTTAAACACCATATATTTT. This codes for CASTKEGQGRFLNTIYF. This chain joins TRBV2 and TRBJ1-3, with 10 positions matching TRBD1. This CDR3 comprises 17 residues. J lost 6 bases, V lost 7 bases, and 15 bases had no gene match. Germline V lookup: CDR1 SNHLY, CDR2 FYNNEI.

The rearrangement links TRBV7-9 to TRBJ2-5, with D hard to call. Germline V lookup: CDR1 SEHNR, CDR2 FQNEAQ (reference sequence). The CDR3 spans 15 residues. Trimming stripped 1 base from V and 4 bases from J, with 13 bases between. The DNA for the CDR3 is TGTGCCAGCAGCTTAGATATCCCGACGGGAGAGACCCAGTACTTC. As protein: CASSLDIPTGETQYF.

This chain connects TRBV7-2 to TRBJ1-2, with D perhaps TRBD1 (5 bases). The CDR3 has 15 residues. V gave up 4 bases and J gave up 1 base, with 13 bases separating them. CDR1 is SGHTA and CDR2 is FQGNSA in the germline V gene. Here the CDR3 reads CASSSYRGLNYGYTF. The CDR3 DNA sequence: TGTGCCAGCAGCTCCTATCGGGGACTTAACTATGGCTACACCTTC.

The table lists this clone with a count of one. The chain links TRBV28 to TRBJ1-2; D is possibly TRBD1 (6 bases). V was cut by 8 bases and J by 5 bases, with 9 bases left in between. CDR3 length: 11 amino acids. Germline-derived CDR1 and CDR2 are MDHEN and SYDVKM. The CDR3 DNA sequence: TGTGCCAGCTTACAGGGTTATGGCTACACCTTC. Translation gives CASLQGYGYTF.

In regard to this clone: The junction does not match germline at one end; this may be a read error. The chain is built from TRBV19 and TRBJ2-7; 7 bases are a match to TRBD2. The CDR3 is 14 amino acids. From germline, CDR1 is LNHDA and CDR2 SQIVND (reference sequence). The CDR3 protein is CASRRRGTSDEQYF. The CDR3 DNA is TGTGCCAGTAGGAGGCGGGGGACCTCCGACGAGCAGTACTTC.